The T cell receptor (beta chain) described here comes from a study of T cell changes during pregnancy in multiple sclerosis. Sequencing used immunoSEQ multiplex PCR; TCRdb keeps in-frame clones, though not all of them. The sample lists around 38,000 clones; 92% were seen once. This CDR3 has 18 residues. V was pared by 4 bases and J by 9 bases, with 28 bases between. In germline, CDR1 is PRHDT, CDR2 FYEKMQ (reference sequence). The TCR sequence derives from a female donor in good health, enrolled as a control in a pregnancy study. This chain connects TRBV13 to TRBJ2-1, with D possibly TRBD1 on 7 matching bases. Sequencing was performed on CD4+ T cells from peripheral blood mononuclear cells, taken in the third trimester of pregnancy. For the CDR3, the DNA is TGTGCCAGCAGCTCCTATAGGCAGGGGGGCACCCGGCGGGGTGAGCAGTTCTTC. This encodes CASSSYRQGGTRRGEQFF. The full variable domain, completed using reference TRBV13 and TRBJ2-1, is AAGVIQSPRHLIKEKRETATLKCYPIPRHDTVYWYQQGPGQDPQFLISFYEKMQSDKGSIPDRFSAQQFSDYHSELNMSSLELGDSALYFCASSSYRQGGTRRGEQFFGPGTRLTVL.